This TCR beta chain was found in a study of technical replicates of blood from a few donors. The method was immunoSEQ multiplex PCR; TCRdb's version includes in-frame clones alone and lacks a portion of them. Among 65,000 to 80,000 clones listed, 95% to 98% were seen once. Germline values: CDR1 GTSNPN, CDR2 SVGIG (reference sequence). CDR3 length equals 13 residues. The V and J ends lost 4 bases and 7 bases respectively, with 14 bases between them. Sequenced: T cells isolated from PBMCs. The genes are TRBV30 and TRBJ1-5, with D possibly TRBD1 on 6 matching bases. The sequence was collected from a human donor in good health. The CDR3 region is CAWTRGAEQPQHF. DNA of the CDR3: TGTGCCTGGACGCGGGGGGCAGAGCAGCCCCAGCATTTT. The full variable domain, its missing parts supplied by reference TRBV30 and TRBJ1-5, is SQTIHQWPATLVQPVGSPLSLECTVEGTSNPNLYWYRQAAGRGLQLLFYSVGIGQISSEVPQNLSASRPQDRQFILSSKKLLLSDSGFYLCAWTRGAEQPQHFGDGTRLSIL.